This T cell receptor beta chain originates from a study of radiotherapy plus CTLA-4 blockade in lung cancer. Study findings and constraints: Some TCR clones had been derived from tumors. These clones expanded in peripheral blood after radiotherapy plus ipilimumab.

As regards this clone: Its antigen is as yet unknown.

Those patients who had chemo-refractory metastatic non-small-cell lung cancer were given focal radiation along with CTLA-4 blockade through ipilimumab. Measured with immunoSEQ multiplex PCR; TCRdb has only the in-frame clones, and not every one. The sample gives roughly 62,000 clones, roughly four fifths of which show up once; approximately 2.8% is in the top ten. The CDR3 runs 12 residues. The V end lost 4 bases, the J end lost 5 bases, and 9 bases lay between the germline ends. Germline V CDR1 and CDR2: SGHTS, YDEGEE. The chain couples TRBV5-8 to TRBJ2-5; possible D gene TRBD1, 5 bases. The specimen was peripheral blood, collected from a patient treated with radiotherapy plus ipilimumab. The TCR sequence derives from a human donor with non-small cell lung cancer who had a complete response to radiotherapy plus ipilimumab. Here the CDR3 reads CASSPRAETQYF. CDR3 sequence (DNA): TGTGCCAGCAGCCCCAGGGCGGAGACCCAGTACTTC.